This T cell receptor (beta chain) was profiled in a study of PD-L1 blockade in urothelial cancer. Study details: Patients commenced intravenous atezolizumab, 1,200 mg every 3 weeks, around 2014. Patients with male sex and bladder-origin urothelial cancer accounted for about 85% of the roughly 29 enrolled.

Each PCR received spiked synthetic TCR analog templates. Data came from immunoSEQ multiplex PCR; TCRdb stores just in-frame clones and leaves some out. The sample holds approximately 94,000 clones, around nine tenths seen once. This clone has a single count. As for time point: pretreatment peripheral blood. Patients suffered from locally advanced or metastatic urothelial carcinoma. The germline V gene encodes CDR1 MNHNS and CDR2 SASEGT. This CDR3 has 17 residues. J lost 3 bases, V lost 2 bases, and 9 bases had no gene match. The chain links TRBV6-1 to TRBJ2-1; 8 positions match TRBD2. The TCR comes from a man aged 55 to 70 with urothelial cancer. Sequencing was performed on PBMCs, taken around atezolizumab (anti-PD-L1) treatment. CDR3 nucleotides: TGTGCCAGCAGTGAAAGATCGGGGGGGGGCCTCTACAATGAGCAGTTCTTC. This encodes CASSERSGGGLYNEQFF.